One sample yielded the 12 T cell receptor beta chains listed below, sequenced in a study of blood T cells in healthy people across ages. The use of a sample-barcoded 5' primer and a J-beta primer mix characterized a second PCR of about 7 to 12 cycles. TCRdb re-called the 5' RACE reads with MiXCR, one entry per CDR3 protein. Among around 1,100,000 distinct CDR3 sequences listed, 35% to 45% were seen once. Sequenced material: blood. These receptors all come from a man between 18 and 29 years old in good health.

This clonotype was seen only a few times. V is TRBV28 and J is TRBJ1-5, with D possibly matching TRBD1 (5 bases). V gave up 3 bases and J gave up 3 bases, with 21 bases separating them. Germline values: CDR1 MDHEN, CDR2 SYDVKM. This CDR3 spans 18 amino acids. The chain's CDR3 is CASSFNAGRVMDNQPQHF. The DNA for the CDR3 is TGTGCCAGCAGTTTTAATGCAGGCAGGGTTATGGACAATCAGCCCCAGCATTTT.

This clonotype was detected a few times. The chain uses TRBV6-2 or TRBV6-3 and TRBJ1-5; D unresolved. Germline lookup yields CDR1 MNHEY and CDR2 SVGEGT. Trimming stripped 0 bases from V and 3 bases from J, with 3 bases between. The CDR3 length is 13 residues. The CDR3 loop is CASSYSNNQPQHF. For the CDR3, the DNA is TGTGCCAGCAGTTACTCCAACAATCAGCCCCAGCATTTT.

This sequence joins TRBV5-6 and TRBJ1-1, with 7 bases fitting TRBD1. The J segment lost 4 bases and the V segment lost 9 bases, leaving 9 bases of the junction unmatched. The germline V gene encodes CDR1 SGHDT and CDR2 YYEEEE. The CDR3 length is 13 residues. The CDR3 loop is CATFDREGTEAFF. As DNA, the CDR3 is TGTGCCACCTTCGACAGGGAAGGCACTGAAGCTTTCTTT.

This clonotype was detected a few times. V usage is TRBV20-1 and J usage is TRBJ1-5; D is undetermined. From germline, CDR1 is DFQATT and CDR2 SNEGSKA (reference sequence). V was cut by 0 bases and J by 5 bases, with 8 bases left in between. The CDR3 contains 13 residues. The CDR3 spells CSARDVSDQPQHF. As DNA, the CDR3 is TGCAGTGCTAGAGATGTCAGTGATCAGCCCCAGCATTTT.

J is TRBJ2-3 and V is TRBV7-6; perhaps TRBD2 as D (7 bases). With 2 bases removed from V and 0 bases from J, the gap between germline ends came to 12 bases. The CDR3 sequence is 16 residues long. Germline assignment: CDR1 SGHVS and CDR2 FNYEAQ. This CDR3 is CASSLLGGDSTDTQYF. The CDR3 nucleotides are TGTGCCAGCAGCTTATTAGGGGGGGACAGCACAGATACGCAGTATTTT.

The chain links TRBV15 to TRBJ2-1; D gene ambiguous. Germline CDR1 is LNHNV and CDR2 is YYDKDF (reference sequence). Trimming left V 4 bases short and J 10 bases short, with 14 bases between. This CDR3 is built from 13 residues. Here the CDR3 DNA reads TGTGCCACCAGCATTTCTCCAAACTACGAGCAGTTCTTC. Protein product: CATSISPNYEQFF. Combining the CDR3 with reference TRBV15 and TRBJ2-1 gives the whole variable domain DAMVIQNPRYQVTQFGKPVTLSCSQTLNHNVMYWYQQKSSQAPKLLFHYYDKDFNNEADTPDNFQSRRPNTSFCFLDIRSPGLGDTAMYLCATSISPNYEQFFGPGTRLTVL.

J is TRBJ1-3 and V is TRBV12-3 or TRBV12-4, with D possibly matching TRBD1 (6 bases). V lost 3 bases to trimming and J lost 4 bases, with 13 bases between them. The CDR3 extends over 15 amino acids. The CDR3 nucleotides are TGTGCCAGCAGTTTGTCATGGGGGGCGGGAAACACCATATATTTT. Protein product: CASSLSWGAGNTIYF.

The rearrangement links TRBV6-6 to TRBJ2-7; no reliable D call. With 7 bases removed from V and 3 bases from J, the gap between germline ends came to 16 bases. The CDR3 covers 14 residues. CDR1 is MNHNY, CDR2 SVGAGI, per germline (reference sequence). The CDR3 region is CASTLTATNYEQYF. Here the CDR3 DNA reads TGTGCCAGCACCCTGACCGCGACGAACTACGAGCAGTACTTC.

The gene calls are TRBV6-6 and TRBJ2-1; possibly TRBD1 or TRBD2 for D (6 bases each). V gave up 7 bases and J gave up 4 bases, with 17 bases separating them. The CDR3 loop spans 15 amino acids. Per the germline V gene, CDR1 is MNHNY and CDR2 is SVGAGI (reference sequence). CDR3 residues: CASTTGSGAYNEQFF. The CDR3 nucleotides read TGTGCCAGCACCACGGGATCGGGGGCGTACAATGAGCAGTTCTTC.

The chain links TRBV6-5 to TRBJ1-2; no clear D gene. Germline V CDR1 and CDR2: MNHEY, SVGAGI. Trimming removed 6 bases at V and 0 bases at J, with 14 bases between. The CDR3 covers 15 residues. The DNA of the CDR3 is TGTGCCAGCAGAAAGAGGCTCGCCTCTAACTATGGCTACACCTTC. Translation gives CASRKRLASNYGYTF.

The chain employs TRBV20-1 and TRBJ2-1; 7 positions match TRBD2. The germline V gene has CDR1 DFQATT and CDR2 SNEGSKA (reference sequence). Unmatched junction bases numbered 2, after V lost 2 bases and J lost 4 bases. The CDR3 is 13 amino acids. As DNA, the CDR3 is TGCAGTGCTAGATGGGGGGGGTACAATGAGCAGTTCTTC. The encoded protein is CSARWGGYNEQFF.

The chain has TRBV29-1 and TRBJ2-3, with 10 positions matching TRBD1. With V trimmed by 4 bases and J by 4 bases, 5 bases remained unmatched. The CDR3 length is 14 residues. The V gene's germline CDR1 is SQVTM and CDR2 ANQGSEA. For the CDR3, the DNA is TGCAGCGTTGCTTATGGACAGGGGGCAGATACGCAGTATTTT. Its protein is CSVAYGQGADTQYF.